Listed below are T cell receptor beta chains from one sample, sequenced in a study of neoadjuvant anti-PD-1 for oral cavity cancer. Method: immunoSEQ multiplex PCR; TCRdb's copy keeps in-frame clones and lacks some. The data contain roughly 34,000 clones, approximately 87% of them singletons. The sample was PBMCs, taken before nivolumab (anti-PD-1) treatment. The source is a person aged 35-80 years with oral cavity squamous cell carcinoma. CDR3s include the opening cysteine and the closing phenylalanine or tryptophan. A D gene is named only where the DNA matches it firmly. A clone size is listed for some rows: how often the clone was seen (once, few, many), or a class if it is expanded.

J,D,size,V,CDR3,DNA
TRBJ2-7,-,-,TRBV27,CASSSGGPSYEQYF,TGTGCCAGCAGTTCGGGGGGCCCATCCTACGAGCAGTACTTC
TRBJ1-1,TRBD1,once,TRBV5-5,CASSPPGGAQAFF,TGTGCCAGCAGCCCCCCAGGGGGCGCTCAAGCTTTCTTT
TRBJ1-2,-,-,TRBV6-5,CASSYSRGNRGYTF,TGTGCCAGCAGTTACTCAAGGGGGAATCGTGGCTACACCTTC
TRBJ2-3,TRBD2,-,TRBV6-5,CASSSGASGGSDTQYF,TGTGCCAGCAGTTCGGGGGCTAGCGGGGGGTCAGATACGCAGTATTTT
TRBJ1-1,-,-,TRBV9,CASSVSPGDKNTEAFF,TGTGCCAGCAGCGTATCCCCAGGGGACAAGAACACTGAAGCTTTCTTT
TRBJ2-1,-,-,TRBV7-8,CASSLALGPYNEQFF,TGTGCCAGCAGCTTAGCTCTGGGGCCCTACAATGAGCAGTTCTTC
TRBJ1-3,-,-,TRBV7-9,CASALSSGNTIYF,TGTGCCAGCGCTCTGAGCTCTGGAAACACCATATATTTT
TRBJ2-3,-,-,TRBV29-1,CSGGLQPDTQYF,TGCAGCGGGGGCCTGCAGCCAGATACGCAGTATTTT
TRBJ2-7,TRBD1,-,TRBV6-5,CASRPTGGRYEQYF,TGTGCCAGCAGACCGACAGGGGGTAGGTACGAGCAGTACTTC
TRBJ2-5,-,-,TRBV15,CATSGGGDQETQYF,TGTGCCACCAGCGGCGGAGGGGACCAAGAGACCCAGTACTTC
TRBJ1-3,TRBD1,-,TRBV11-2,CASSFGRQGMASGNTIYF,TGTGCCAGCAGCTTTGGCCGACAGGGAATGGCCTCTGGAAACACCATATATTTT
TRBJ2-7,-,-,TRBV4-1,CASSQVEGTYEQYF,TGCGCCAGCAGCCAAGTGGAGGGTACCTACGAGCAGTACTTC
TRBJ1-2,-,-,TRBV25-1,CASSEYGRMGGYTF,TGTGCCAGCAGTGAATATGGCCGGATGGGGGGCTACACCTTC
TRBJ2-2,TRBD1,-,TRBV5-6,CASSLAPGQGNTGELFF,TGTGCCAGCAGCTTGGCACCGGGACAGGGGAACACCGGGGAGCTGTTTTTT
TRBJ2-7,-,-,TRBV7-6,CASSPIFRTGRAYEQYF,TGTGCCAGCAGCCCCATCTTCCGGACAGGGAGGGCCTACGAGCAGTACTTC
TRBJ1-4,-,-,TRBV7-9,CASSLFSGASNEKLFF,TGTGCCAGCAGCCTTTTTTCTGGGGCTAGTAATGAAAAACTGTTTTTT
TRBJ2-7,-,-,TRBV2,CASSETVYEQYF,TGTGCCAGCAGTGAAACGGTCTACGAGCAGTACTTC
TRBJ1-2,-,few,TRBV7-2,CASSLEHYGYTF,TGTGCCAGCAGCTTAGAACACTATGGCTACACCTTC
TRBJ1-2,TRBD1,-,TRBV6-5,CASSSPTGEPGYTF,TGTGCCAGCAGTTCACCTACAGGGGAACCTGGCTACACCTTC
TRBJ2-6,-,-,TRBV7-2,CASSLHRAGSGANVLTF,TGTGCCAGCAGCTTACATCGGGCCGGCTCTGGGGCCAACGTCCTGACTTTC
TRBJ1-6,-,-,TRBV9,CASSGGSVSGSPLHF,TGTGCCAGCAGCGGGGGCAGCGTGAGTGGATCACCCCTCCACTTT
TRBJ2-2,-,-,TRBV7-9,CASSLVWGSNTGELFF,TGTGCCAGCAGCTTAGTTTGGGGTTCGAACACCGGGGAGCTGTTTTTT
TRBJ1-1,TRBD1,-,TRBV18,CASQGQGSTEAFF,TGTGCCAGCCAGGGACAGGGAAGCACTGAAGCTTTCTTT
TRBJ2-5,-,-,TRBV7-9,CASSFRQGGETQYF,TGTGCCAGCAGCTTTCGTCAGGGAGGAGAGACCCAGTACTTC
TRBJ2-3,TRBD2,-,TRBV14,CASSQAGLAGGRGTQYF,TGTGCCAGCAGCCAAGCCGGGCTAGCGGGGGGCCGTGGTACGCAGTATTTT
TRBJ1-4,-,-,TRBV7-7,CASSPGGSEKLFF,TGTGCCAGCAGCCCGGGGGGGAGTGAAAAACTGTTTTTT
TRBJ1-3,-,-,TRBV7-9,CASSLPGESSGNTIYF,TGTGCCAGCAGCTTACCAGGTGAAAGCTCTGGAAACACCATATATTTT
TRBJ2-7,TRBD1,-,TRBV29-1,CSVEGGQVYEQYF,TGCAGCGTTGAGGGCGGACAGGTATACGAGCAGTACTTC
TRBJ1-5,TRBD1,-,TRBV6-1,CASSGTGFQPQHF,TGTGCCAGCAGTGGGACAGGGTTTCAGCCCCAGCATTTT
TRBJ1-2,TRBD1,-,TRBV2,CASNEQGSNYGYTF,TGTGCCAGCAATGAACAGGGGAGTAACTATGGCTACACCTTC
TRBJ2-7,-,once,TRBV9,CASSPRTFSYEQYF,TGTGCCAGCAGCCCCAGGACTTTTTCCTACGAGCAGTACTTC
TRBJ2-1,TRBD2,-,TRBV9,CASSAQVKTGTSGIPAIGNEQFF,TGTGCCAGCAGCGCCCAGGTGAAAACTGGTACTAGCGGTATCCCCGCAATAGGGAATGAGCAGTTCTTC
TRBJ1-1,-,few,TRBV21-1,CASSKVEGELIHRGRDTEAFF,TGTGCCAGCAGCAAAGTAGAGGGGGAATTAATTCACAGGGGTAGGGACACTGAAGCTTTCTTT
TRBJ2-2,-,-,TRBV7-9,CASSPVLGRNTGELFF,TGTGCCAGCAGCCCCGTACTCGGAAGAAACACCGGGGAGCTGTTTTTT
TRBJ2-5,-,-,TRBV6-5,CASSYRWSTKETQYF,TGTGCCAGCAGTTACCGGTGGTCAACTAAAGAGACCCAGTACTTC
TRBJ2-1,-,-,TRBV5-5,CASSLDRVVNEQFF,TGTGCCAGCAGCTTGGACAGGGTCGTCAATGAGCAGTTCTTC
TRBJ1-5,-,-,TRBV19,CASSIAPAQPQHF,TGTGCCAGTAGTATTGCCCCAGCTCAGCCCCAGCATTTT
TRBJ2-3,-,-,TRBV5-1,CASSEGLFSTDTQYF,TGCGCCAGCAGCGAGGGACTTTTTAGCACAGATACGCAGTATTTT
TRBJ1-6,TRBD1,-,TRBV12-5,CASGWTGLGSPLHF,TGTGCTAGTGGATGGACAGGGTTGGGTTCACCCCTCCACTTT
TRBJ1-5,TRBD1,-,TRBV10-3,CAISSQGGNQPQHF,TGTGCCATCAGTAGCCAGGGGGGCAATCAGCCCCAGCATTTT